The rows below give T cell receptor beta chains drawn from one sample of a study of CD8 T cells in Susac syndrome. TCRdb re-called the immunoSEQ multiplex PCR reads through MiXCR, storing one row per CDR3 protein. This sample has 65,000 to 80,000 distinct CDR3 sequences; roughly nine tenths occur once, and the top ten carry about 0.52%. Material: CD8+ T cells from PBMCs. These receptors came from a human donor with multiple sclerosis. Each CDR3 is given with its conserved first and last residue. D genes are given only for firm matches. Clone size is not always given. Where it is, it says once, few, many or a class for expanded clones.

TRBJ2-7,.,few,10,TRBV2,TGTGCCAGCGTTGGGTACGAGCAGTACTTC,CASVGYEQYF
TRBJ2-5,.,.,17,TRBV6-2/TRBV6-3,TGTGCCAGCAGTTACTCGGCCCAAGACTTTCAGCGGGAGACCCAGTACTTC,CASSYSAQDFQRETQYF
TRBJ2-2,TRBD1,once,20,TRBV24-1,TGTGCCACCAGTGATCCGCCTTTCGACAAACAGGGGACAAACACCGGGGAGCTGTTTTTT,CATSDPPFDKQGTNTGELFF
TRBJ2-3,TRBD2,.,16,TRBV6-4,TGTGCCAGCAGTGACTCAGCTAGCGGGGGGGCCAATACGCAGTATTTT,CASSDSASGGANTQYF
TRBJ2-6,TRBD1,.,16,TRBV4-1,TGCGCCAGCAGCCCGACAGGGAACTCTGGGGCCAACGTCCTGACTTTC,CASSPTGNSGANVLTF
TRBJ1-5,.,.,18,TRBV28,TGTGCCAGCAGTTTATTACTTGTGAGGTTGAATAGCAATCAGCCCCAGCATTTT,CASSLLLVRLNSNQPQHF
TRBJ2-7,.,.,15,TRBV13,TGTGCCAGCAGCTTAGGTGCAGGGAAAAGCTACGAGCAGTACTTC,CASSLGAGKSYEQYF
TRBJ2-3,TRBD1,.,17,TRBV2,TGTGCCAGCAGTGATCATCCAATGACAGGGAGCACAGATACGCAGTATTTT,CASSDHPMTGSTDTQYF
TRBJ2-1,.,.,17,TRBV28,TGTGCCAGCAGTTTCTCGGCGGGCCTAAGCTCCTACAATGAGCAGTTCTTC,CASSFSAGLSSYNEQFF
TRBJ2-1,.,.,14,TRBV28,TGTGCCAGCAGTTTAAGGACCGCCTACAATGAGCAGTTCTTC,CASSLRTAYNEQFF
TRBJ2-3,TRBD2,.,16,TRBV5-6,TGTGCCAGCAGCCCCCGGGGGGGCCCTAGCACAGATACGCAGTATTTT,CASSPRGGPSTDTQYF
TRBJ1-2,.,.,14,TRBV4-3,TGCGCCAGCAGCCAAACCGGGCAGTACTATGGCTACACCTTC,CASSQTGQYYGYTF
TRBJ1-2,TRBD1,.,16,TRBV24-1,TGTGCCACCAGTGATTTAACCGGACAGGGGGTTTATGGCTACACCTTC,CATSDLTGQGVYGYTF